This TCR beta chain was captured in a study of blood T cell repertoires in COVID-19. Study-wide context: In each case, the material was cDNA or gDNA derived from T cells, B-cell-depleted T cells, or PBMCs.

Clinical history reported by participants formed the basis on which cohorts were assigned. With 7 bases removed from V and 3 bases from J, the gap between germline ends came to 16 bases. This CDR3 is built from 15 residues. Germline assignment: CDR1 SNHLY and CDR2 FYNNEI. Using immunoSEQ multiplex PCR, the repertoire was profiled, and TCRdb retains in-frame clones only, with some absent. The data contain roughly 360,000 clones, about 89% of them seen just once; the ten biggest clones take up under 1.5%. Sequencing was carried out using PBMCs or T cells enriched from blood (not recorded which). This TCR derives from a man aged 25 to 40 who had recovered from COVID-19. V usage is TRBV2 and J usage is TRBJ1-5; D is possibly TRBD1 (5 bases). The CDR3 loop is CASIGMGGNNQPQHF. The CDR3 coding sequence is TGTGCCAGCATTGGAATGGGGGGGAACAATCAGCCCCAGCATTTT.